The entry below describes one TCR beta chain. Profiling relied on immunoSEQ multiplex PCR, and the TCRdb table lists in-frame clones only, not all of them. Of about 290,000 clones listed, roughly 86% were seen once; the top ten hold 11%. The record originates from a study of blood T cell repertoires in COVID-19. In germline, CDR1 is LNHDA, CDR2 SQIVND (reference sequence). With V trimmed by 6 bases and J by 11 bases, 20 bases remained unmatched. The CDR3 is 17 amino acids. Recruited during active infection, patients (from Seattle) were subsequently followed longitudinally. This TCR was sampled from a woman in her twenties or thirties with COVID-19, enrolled during active disease. This chain connects TRBV19 to TRBJ2-4; TRBD1 aligns across 9 bases. Source material: peripheral blood. This CDR3 is CASSNMPGQGPAAVQYF. The CDR3 DNA sequence: TGTGCCAGTAGCAACATGCCGGGACAGGGACCAGCGGCCGTTCAGTACTTC.